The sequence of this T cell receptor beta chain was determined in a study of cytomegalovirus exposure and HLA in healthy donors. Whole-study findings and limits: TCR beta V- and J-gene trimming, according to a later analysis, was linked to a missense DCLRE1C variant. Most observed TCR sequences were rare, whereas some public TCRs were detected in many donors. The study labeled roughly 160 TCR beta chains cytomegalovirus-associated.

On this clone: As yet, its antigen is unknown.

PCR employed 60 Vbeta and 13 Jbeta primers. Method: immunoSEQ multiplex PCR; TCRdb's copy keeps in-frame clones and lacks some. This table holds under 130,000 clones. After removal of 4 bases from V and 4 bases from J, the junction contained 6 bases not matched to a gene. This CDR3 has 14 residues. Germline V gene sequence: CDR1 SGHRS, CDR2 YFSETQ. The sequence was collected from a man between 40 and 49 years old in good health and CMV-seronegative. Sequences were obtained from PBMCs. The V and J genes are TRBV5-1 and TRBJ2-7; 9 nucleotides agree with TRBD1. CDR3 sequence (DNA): TGCGCCAGCAGCACACAGGGGGCTCGATACGAGCAGTACTTC. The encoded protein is CASSTQGARYEQYF.